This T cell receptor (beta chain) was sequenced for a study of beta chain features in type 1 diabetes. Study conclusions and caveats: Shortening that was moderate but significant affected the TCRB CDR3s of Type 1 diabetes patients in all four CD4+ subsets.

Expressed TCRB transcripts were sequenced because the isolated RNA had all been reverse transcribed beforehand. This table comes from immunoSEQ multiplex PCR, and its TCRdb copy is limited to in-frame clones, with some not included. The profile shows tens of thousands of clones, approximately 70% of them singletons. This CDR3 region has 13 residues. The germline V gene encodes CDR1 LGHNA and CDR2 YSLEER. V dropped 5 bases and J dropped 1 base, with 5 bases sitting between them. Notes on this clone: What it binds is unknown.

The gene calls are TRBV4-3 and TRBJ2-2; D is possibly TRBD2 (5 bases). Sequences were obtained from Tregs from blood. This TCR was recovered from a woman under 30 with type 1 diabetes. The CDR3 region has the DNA TGCGCCAGCAGCGGAGGGAACACCGGGGAGCTGTTTTTT. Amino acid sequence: CASSGGNTGELFF.